The T cell receptor (beta chain) described here comes from a study of blood T cell repertoires in COVID-19 (dated by TCRdb to about 2020). Study-wide context: Samples covering the acute and convalescent phases of COVID-19 were provided by collaborators in the United States, Italy and Spain. Where HLA class I and class II types were available, the types were taken from metadata supplied by the sample provider, not from assay-based typing. The prospective study material was composed of cDNA or gDNA derived from T cells, B-cell-depleted T cells, or PBMCs. Samples came from the ongoing ImmuneRACE study (first 160 participants) plus 1,254 subjects from 6 global collaborators. The dataset comprised deeply sampled blood TCRbeta repertoires from subjects exposed to, actively infected with, or recovered from COVID-19. The sample metadata nearly always contained a de-identified subject ID, COVID-19 status, age in years and sex. The repertoires were released in a freely available public database intended as a resource for research on the immune response to SARS-CoV-2.

From its cysteine to its phenylalanine, the CDR3 spans 16 amino acids. Solely the CDR3 DNA is kept, with 48 bases framed from the first base. The germline V gene yields MNHEY for CDR1 and SVGAGI for CDR2. V is pruned by 0 bases and J by 1 base, leaving 5 bases of the junction without a gene match. Comment on this clone: There is no known antigen for this receptor. No base quality information exists; no much larger clone differs at one position.

The collaborating institutions used their own protocols to collect whole blood in K2EDTA tubes. For TCRbeta analysis, collaborators shipped samples as frozen whole blood, isolated PBMCs, or DNA extracted from either of those sample types. TCRbeta CDR3 regions were amplified from genomic DNA by means of the immunoSEQ Assay, a bias-controlled multiplex PCR. For the original study's pipeline: The number of nucleated cells in each sample was estimated from the amplification of reference gene primers within the assay. To quantify the absolute abundance of each unique TCRbeta CDR3 rearrangement, sequence reads were collapsed and filtered. For each sample, productive Simpson clonality was calculated by taking the square root of Simpson's diversity index across productive rearrangements. TCRdb provides this immuneACCESS table in a form limited to in-frame rearrangements. Some clones are lacking; in checked studies, under half of them reflect an unresolved V gene, and why the rest are absent is not known. Clonal size and the V and J genes are those of that table, whereas D and trimming came from the DNA. Within this sample are about 120,000 clones, with over 60% of them counted one time only. 37% of the sample comes from the top ten.

The research as a whole found: Clinical and demographic metadata were provided uncurated, with the amount varying by source and participant.

The source of this sequence is a man between 40 and 49 years old with active or convalescent COVID-19. The sequencing input was peripheral blood. Here the chain combines TRBV6-5 and TRBJ2-5, and TRBD2 matches 7 of the central bases. The CDR3 region has the sequence CASSYSLGEGQETQYF. The DNA is as follows: TGTGCCAGCAGTTACTCTCTGGGGGAGGGCCAAGAGACCCAGTACTTC.